These T cell receptor beta chains were read from a single sample in a study of human T cells and chemical hapten exposure. MiXCR, applied by TCRdb to the RACE reads, yields one record per CDR3 protein. The table lists more than 300,000 distinct CDR3 sequences, about 5% of them singletons, with around 8.8% in the top ten. The sequencing used whole blood, collected in connection with sensitization to the hapten diphenylcyclopropenone (DPC). These receptors originate from a young woman with alopecia areata. Some clones in this sample may be carry-over from other donors' samples. Each CDR3 is given with its conserved first and last residue. A clone size is listed for some rows: how often the clone was seen (once, few, many), or a class if it is expanded.

>NA|TRBV11-1|TRBJ2-3
CASSLAETGITDTQYF
>NA|TRBV6-1|TRBJ1-2
CASSEPPTGAYGYTF
>NA|TRBV3-1|TRBJ1-5
CASSQLGQRQPQHF
>NA|TRBV7-9|TRBJ1-5
CASSLFTQPQHF
>many|TRBV2|TRBJ1-2
CASSGTGGSYGYTF
>many|TRBV4-3|TRBJ2-6
CASSQGEGGASGANVLTF
>many|TRBV3-1|TRBJ2-1
CASSQKGNNEQFF
>many|TRBV27|TRBJ2-6
CASSSPLVAGANVLTF
>NA|TRBV10-3|TRBJ2-6
CASSGARANVLTF
>few|TRBV18|TRBJ2-3
CASSPGLADTDTQYF
>NA|TRBV11-2|TRBJ1-1
CASSLDWGQGRVNTEAFF
>many|TRBV9|TRBJ1-1
CASSRQGPNTEAFF
>many|TRBV18|TRBJ1-2
CASSPMEGALDYGYTF
>few|TRBV7-6|TRBJ2-7
CASSLEGGYEQYF
>many|TRBV27|TRBJ1-5
CASSLQMAHQPQHF
>few|TRBV5-1|TRBJ1-2
CASSLVRAGDGYTF
>many|TRBV7-3|TRBJ1-1
CASSSPEGNTEAFF
>few|TRBV6-2/TRBV6-3|TRBJ2-5
CASTDSLAAGETQYF
>many|TRBV29-1|TRBJ1-2
CSVAGQGDYGYTF
>many|TRBV20-1|TRBJ2-4
CSARGVTVEGHIQYF
>many|TRBV19|TRBJ1-5
CASSIKVAQPQHF
>NA|TRBV24-1|TRBJ2-3
CATSSGGAWTDTQYF